The 17 T cell receptor beta chains listed next were all sequenced from one sample in a study of T cell responses to AZD1222 COVID-19 vaccine. Using immunoSEQ multiplex PCR, the repertoire was profiled, and TCRdb retains in-frame clones only, with some absent. The repertoire has approximately 130,000 clones, about 93% of them found once; the top ten carry about 0.86%. This specimen consisted of peripheral blood, obtained on day 0 of AZD1222 vaccination. These receptors came from an adult in good health.

V usage is TRBV7-2 and J usage is TRBJ2-3; 8 bases line up with TRBD2. The CDR3 spans 16 residues. Germline V gene data show CDR1 as SGHTA and CDR2 as FQGNSA. The V and J ends lost 3 bases and 2 bases, in that order; junction bases with no gene match: 7. DNA for the CDR3: TGTGCCAGCAGCTTGTACACTAGCGGCCTCACAGATACGCAGTATTTT. This encodes CASSLYTSGLTDTQYF.

The V call is TRBV24-1, the J call TRBJ2-3; 8 bases match TRBD1. The CDR3 consists of 17 residues. Trimming at V came to 3 bases and at J to 1 base, leaving 8 bases not matched to a gene. Germline V gene data show CDR1 as KGHDR and CDR2 as SFDVKD. In DNA form, the CDR3 reads TGTGCCACCAGTGATCAGGACAGGGTGAGGTGCACAGATACGCAGTATTTT. It is translated as CATSDQDRVRCTDTQYF.

The V and J genes are TRBV3-1 (or the pseudogene TRBV3-2) and TRBJ1-3; D is unclear. The germline CDR1 and CDR2 sequences are LGHDT and YNNKEL (reference sequence). CDR3 length: 13 amino acids. V was trimmed by 0 bases and J by 4 bases, leaving 4 bases between them. This CDR3 is CASSQEGGNTIYF. In nucleotides, the CDR3 is TGTGCCAGCAGCCAAGAGGGAGGAAACACCATATATTTT.

This clone was seen a single time. V usage is TRBV12-3 or TRBV12-4 and J usage is TRBJ1-2; no definite D call. V lost 2 bases and J lost 3, with 7 bases in between. The CDR3 sequence is 13 residues long. CDR3 sequence: CASSLSTDYGYTF. In DNA form, the CDR3 reads TGTGCCAGCAGTTTAAGTACGGACTATGGCTACACCTTC.

This clone has a single count. This chain uses TRBV10-3 with TRBJ2-7; D not certain. V lost 5 bases and J lost 2, with 10 bases in between. Germline assignment: CDR1 ENHRY and CDR2 SYGVKD. The CDR3 is 13 amino acids. The CDR3 loop is CAISPGLPYEQYF. Written as DNA, the CDR3 is TGTGCCATCAGTCCTGGGTTACCCTACGAGCAGTACTTC.

This chain connects TRBV6-6 to TRBJ2-5, with 8 bases fitting TRBD1. The CDR3 is 13 amino acids. Unmatched junction bases numbered 4, after V lost 5 bases and J lost 5 bases. CDR1 is MNHNY, CDR2 SVGAGI, per germline (reference sequence). The DNA for the CDR3 is TGTGCCAGCAGTCGTCGACAGGGGGAGACCCAGTACTTC. Translation: CASSRRQGETQYF.

The rearrangement joins TRBV4-1 to TRBJ1-5, with a possible D match to TRBD1 (6 bases). Trimming shortened V by 1 base and J by 0 bases, and 10 bases separated the two germline ends. In germline, CDR1 is MGHRA, CDR2 YSYEKL. The CDR3 extends over 16 amino acids. The CDR3: CASSQAGHNSNQPQHF. In DNA, the CDR3 is TGCGCCAGCAGCCAAGCGGGACATAATAGCAATCAGCCCCAGCATTTT.

This clone was recorded once. V is TRBV9 and J is TRBJ1-5; no clear D gene. The CDR3 runs 14 residues. Germline assignment: CDR1 SGDLS and CDR2 YYNGEE. The ends were cut back, 0 bases at V and 8 bases at J, with 12 bases in the middle. The CDR3 here is CASSVDDQVKPQHF. The CDR3 DNA sequence: TGTGCCAGCAGCGTAGATGATCAAGTTAAGCCCCAGCATTTT.

This chain links TRBV28 with TRBJ1-1, with D unclear. V lost 10 bases and J 9 bases, leaving 15 bases between the germline ends. The CDR3 runs 11 residues. The V gene's germline CDR1 is MDHEN and CDR2 SYDVKM. This chain's CDR3 is CATLGWTKAFF. For the CDR3, the DNA is TGTGCCACCTTGGGCTGGACTAAAGCTTTCTTT.

The genes are TRBV7-9 and TRBJ1-1, with TRBD1 identical over 7 bases. CDR1 and CDR2 from the germline V gene are SEHNR and FQNEAQ (reference sequence). The CDR3 length is 13 residues. V was clipped by 8 bases and J by 4 bases; unmatched bases: 7. CDR3 residues: CASSTGLRTEAFF. CDR3 nucleotides: TGTGCCAGCTCGACAGGGCTCCGCACTGAAGCTTTCTTT.

The chain couples TRBV6-6 to TRBJ1-6; D not resolved. Germline CDR1 reads MNHNY; CDR2 reads SVGAGI (reference sequence). CDR3 length: 15 amino acids. V was pared by 2 bases and J by 5 bases, with 10 bases between. The CDR3 protein is CASSYGATDNSPLHF. CDR3 in DNA: TGTGCCAGCAGTTACGGCGCTACAGATAATTCACCCCTCCACTTT.

The V and J genes are TRBV5-1 and TRBJ2-5; TRBD1 agrees at 9 bases. The CDR3 length is 15 residues. CDR1 is SGHRS, CDR2 YFSETQ, per germline. The V gene end was trimmed by 7 bases and the J gene end by 4 bases; junction bases not matched to a gene: 11. CDR3: CASASGTGFSETQYF. Written as DNA, the CDR3 is TGCGCCAGCGCCTCCGGGACAGGGTTTTCAGAGACCCAGTACTTC.

This chain connects TRBV7-8 to TRBJ2-1, with 9 bases lining up with TRBD1. Germline trimming cut 5 bases from V and 0 bases from J; bases unmatched to any gene: 8. Germline V gives CDR1 SGHVS, CDR2 FQNEAQ. CDR3 length: 17 residues. The CDR3 loop is CASSLYRGLPSYNEQFF. The CDR3 DNA reads TGTGCCAGCAGCCTGTACAGGGGGCTCCCCTCCTACAATGAGCAGTTCTTC.

This sequence joins TRBV4-1 and TRBJ1-2; TRBD1 is a possible D gene (5 bases). CDR1 is MGHRA and CDR2 is YSYEKL in the germline V gene. Trimming stripped 4 bases from V and 4 bases from J, with 13 bases between. The CDR3 covers 14 residues. The CDR3 DNA is TGCGCCAGCAGCCGGGACCGATCAAGCTATGGCTACACCTTC. Protein sequence: CASSRDRSSYGYTF.

This clone was counted once. The CDR3 protein is CASFPTGGNTEAFF. In nucleotides, the CDR3 is TGTGCCAGCTTCCCGACAGGGGGGAACACTGAAGCTTTCTTT. The rearrangement links TRBV5-5 to TRBJ1-1; 9 nucleotides line up with TRBD1. The CDR3 sequence is 14 residues long. Germline loops: CDR1 SGHKS, CDR2 YYEKEE (reference sequence). The ends lost 7 bases at V and 1 base at J; junction bases unmatched: 5.

The chain carries TRBV11-2 and TRBJ2-7; D not certain. With 1 base removed from V and 6 bases from J, the gap between germline ends came to 13 bases. Germline V gene data show CDR1 as SGHAT and CDR2 as FQNNGV. This CDR3 has 14 residues. CDR3 residues: CASSLGQTSSEQYF. For the CDR3, the DNA is TGTGCCAGCAGCTTAGGGCAAACCAGCAGCGAGCAGTACTTC.

The chain links TRBV5-1 to TRBJ1-2, with D hard to call. This CDR3 contains 13 residues. Germline V gene data show CDR1 as SGHRS and CDR2 as YFSETQ. V lost 0 bases, J lost 4 bases, and 7 bases lay in between. The CDR3 region has the DNA TGCGCCAGCAGCTTGGGCAGCCGCTATGGCTACACCTTC. It translates to CASSLGSRYGYTF.